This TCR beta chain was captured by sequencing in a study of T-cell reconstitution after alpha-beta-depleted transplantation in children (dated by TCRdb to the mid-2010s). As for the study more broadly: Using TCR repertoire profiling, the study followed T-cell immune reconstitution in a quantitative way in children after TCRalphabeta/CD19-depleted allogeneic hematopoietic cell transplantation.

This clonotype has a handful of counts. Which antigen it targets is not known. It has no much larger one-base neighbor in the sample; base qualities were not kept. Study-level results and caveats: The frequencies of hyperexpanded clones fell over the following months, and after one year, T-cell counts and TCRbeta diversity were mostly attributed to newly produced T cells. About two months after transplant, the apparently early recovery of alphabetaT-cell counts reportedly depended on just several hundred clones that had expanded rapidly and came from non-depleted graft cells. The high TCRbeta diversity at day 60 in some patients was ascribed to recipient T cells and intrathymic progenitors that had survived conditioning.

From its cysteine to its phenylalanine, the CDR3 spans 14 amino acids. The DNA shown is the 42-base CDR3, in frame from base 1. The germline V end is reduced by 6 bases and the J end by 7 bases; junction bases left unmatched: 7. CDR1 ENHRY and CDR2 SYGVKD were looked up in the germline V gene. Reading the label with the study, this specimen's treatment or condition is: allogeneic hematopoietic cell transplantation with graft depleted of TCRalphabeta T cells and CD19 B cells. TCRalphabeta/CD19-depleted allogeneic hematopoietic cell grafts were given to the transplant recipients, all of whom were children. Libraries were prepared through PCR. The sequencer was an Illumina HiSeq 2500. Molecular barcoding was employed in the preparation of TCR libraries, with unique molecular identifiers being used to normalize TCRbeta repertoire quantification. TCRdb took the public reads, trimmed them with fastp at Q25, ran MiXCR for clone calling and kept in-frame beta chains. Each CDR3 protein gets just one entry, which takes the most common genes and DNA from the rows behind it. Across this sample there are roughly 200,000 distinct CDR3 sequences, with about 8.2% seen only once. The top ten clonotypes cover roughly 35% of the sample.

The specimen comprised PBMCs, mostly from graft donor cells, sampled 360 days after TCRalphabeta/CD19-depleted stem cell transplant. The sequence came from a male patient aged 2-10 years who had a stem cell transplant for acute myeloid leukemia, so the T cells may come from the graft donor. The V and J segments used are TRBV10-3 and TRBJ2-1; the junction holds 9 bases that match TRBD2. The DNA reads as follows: TGTGCCATCAGAGCGGTAGCGGGAGTGAATGAGCAGTTCTTC. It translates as CAIRAVAGVNEQFF.